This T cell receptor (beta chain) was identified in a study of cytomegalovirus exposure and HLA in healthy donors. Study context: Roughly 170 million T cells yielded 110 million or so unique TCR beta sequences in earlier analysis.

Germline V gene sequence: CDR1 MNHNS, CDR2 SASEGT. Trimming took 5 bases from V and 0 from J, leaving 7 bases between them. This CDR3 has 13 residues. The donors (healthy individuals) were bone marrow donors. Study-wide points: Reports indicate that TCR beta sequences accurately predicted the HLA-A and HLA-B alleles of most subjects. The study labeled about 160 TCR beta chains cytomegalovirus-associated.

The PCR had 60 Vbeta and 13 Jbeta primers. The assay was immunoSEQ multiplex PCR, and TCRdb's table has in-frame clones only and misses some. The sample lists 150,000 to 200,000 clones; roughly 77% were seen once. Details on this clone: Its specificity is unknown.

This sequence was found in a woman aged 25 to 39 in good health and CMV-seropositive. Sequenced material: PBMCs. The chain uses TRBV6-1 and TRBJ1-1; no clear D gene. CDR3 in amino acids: CASSPGLNTEAFF. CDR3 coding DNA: TGTGCCAGCAGTCCAGGATTGAACACTGAAGCTTTCTTT.